The 30 T cell receptor beta chains below come from one sample, sequenced in a study of T cells after yellow fever vaccination. TCRdb reprocessed the 5' RACE reads with MiXCR, giving one entry per CDR3 protein. The repertoire holds fewer than 450,000 distinct CDR3 sequences, with around 4.1% as singletons. The input for sequencing was PBMCs, taken 5 days after the yellow fever booster vaccination. These receptors originate from a man between 18 and 29 years old who received the YFV17D yellow fever vaccine.

V and J are TRBV5-1 and TRBJ2-5; 12 bases agree with TRBD2. Germline V gives CDR1 SGHRS, CDR2 YFSETQ. The CDR3 has 16 residues. Unmatched junction bases numbered 3, after V lost 0 bases and J lost 3 bases. The CDR3 DNA is TGCGCCAGCAGCTTGGGTGGACTAGCGGGGAAAGAGACCCAGTACTTC. Translated: CASSLGGLAGKETQYF.

Ten or more counts support this clonotype. V is TRBV5-1 and J is TRBJ2-1; TRBD2 aligns across 7 bases. J lost 3 bases, V lost 4 bases, and 7 bases had no gene match. The CDR3 loop spans 15 amino acids. Germline loops: CDR1 SGHRS, CDR2 YFSETQ. This chain's CDR3 is CASSPSSGVYNEQFF. The CDR3 coding sequence is TGCGCCAGCAGCCCCTCCAGCGGGGTCTACAATGAGCAGTTCTTC.

This chain links TRBV3-1 with TRBJ2-3; either TRBD1 or TRBD2 may supply D (6 bases each). Germline CDR1 is LGHDT and CDR2 is YNNKEL (reference sequence). The V end was cut by 4 bases, the J end by 6 bases, with 14 bases between. The CDR3 is made up of 14 amino acids. CDR3 DNA: TGTGCCAGCAGCCCGGAGGGGGGCCCTGATACGCAGTATTTT. Residues: CASSPEGGPDTQYF.

Many counts were recorded for this clonotype. This chain joins TRBV5-4 and TRBJ1-2; the D is unclear. The CDR3 covers 13 residues. The germline V and J ends were trimmed by 5 bases and 7 bases, with 15 bases remaining between them. Germline V gives CDR1 SGHNT, CDR2 YYREEE (reference sequence). CDR3 DNA sequence: TGTGCCAGCAGGCCGCACGCGCTTCCTGGCTACACCTTC. It yields the protein CASRPHALPGYTF.

This clonotype was counted ten times or more. The J gene is TRBJ2-6, the V gene TRBV4-3; D not resolved. Germline values: CDR1 LGHNA, CDR2 YSLEER. V was trimmed by 0 bases and J by 4 bases, leaving 10 bases between them. The CDR3 has 16 residues. The CDR3 is CASSQDAGTGANVLTF. The CDR3 DNA reads as TGCGCCAGCAGCCAAGATGCCGGTACCGGGGCCAACGTCCTGACTTTC.

This clonotype has only a few counts. The chain recombines TRBV7-3 with TRBJ2-3; D is undetermined. The germline CDR1 and CDR2 sequences are SGHTA and FQGTGA. With 5 bases removed from V and 2 bases from J, the gap between germline ends came to 8 bases. This CDR3 is 13 amino acids long. The CDR3 nucleotides read TGTGCCAGCAGCACGCCGGACACAGATACGCAGTATTTT. Residues: CASSTPDTDTQYF.

The chain employs TRBV12-3 or TRBV12-4 and TRBJ2-1, with TRBD2 identical over 10 bases. The CDR3 has 16 residues. The V and J ends lost 4 bases and 6 bases, in that order; junction bases with no gene match: 9. CDR3 sequence (DNA): TGTGCCAGCAGTTCCACGGGAGCGGGGGGGCGCAATGAGCAGTTCTTC. Translating gives CASSSTGAGGRNEQFF.

This clonotype was picked up a small number of times. The J gene is TRBJ2-5, the V gene TRBV20-1; D gene ambiguous. CDR1 is DFQATT and CDR2 is SNEGSKA in the germline V gene (reference sequence). Trimming left V 5 bases short and J 2 bases short, with 9 bases between. This CDR3 has 12 amino acids. The CDR3 is CSAHGQQETQYF. The CDR3 DNA follows: TGCAGTGCTCACGGGCAGCAAGAGACCCAGTACTTC.

This clonotype was counted many times. J is TRBJ1-3 and V is TRBV5-1, with D unresolved. Germline V gives CDR1 SGHRS, CDR2 YFSETQ. Trimming left V 1 base short and J 0 bases short, with 11 bases between. CDR3 length: 16 residues. The CDR3 loop is CASSLRSRFSGNTIYF. The CDR3 coding sequence is TGCGCCAGCAGCTTGAGGTCGCGTTTCTCTGGAAACACCATATATTTT.

This clonotype has a count of ten or more. The CDR3 sequence is CASSYGGWVFTEAFF. The CDR3 bases are TGTGCCAGCAGTTACGGGGGGTGGGTGTTCACTGAAGCTTTCTTT. This rearrangement joins TRBV6-6 to TRBJ1-1, with D maybe TRBD1 (5 bases). The germline V gene encodes CDR1 MNHNY and CDR2 SVGAGI (reference sequence). Trimming pared 2 bases from V and 4 bases from J, leaving 14 bases between. The CDR3 contains 15 residues.

The gene calls are TRBV4-2 and TRBJ1-3, with 8 bases that match TRBD1. V gave up 1 base and J gave up 3 bases; unmatched junction bases: 8. The CDR3 sequence is 17 residues long. The germline gives CDR1 LGHNA, CDR2 YNFKEQ. The CDR3 DNA is TGTGCCAGCAGCCAAGCGGGACAGGACGCTATTGGAAACACCATATATTTT. Translated: CASSQAGQDAIGNTIYF.

The gene calls are TRBV12-3 or TRBV12-4 and TRBJ1-2; TRBD1 is a possible D gene (6 bases). The CDR3 spans 13 residues. V dropped 2 bases and J dropped 6 bases, with 10 bases sitting between them. CDR3 amino acids: CASSLRGGDGYTF. CDR3 nucleotide sequence: TGTGCCAGCAGTTTACGCGGGGGCGATGGCTACACCTTC.

The chain couples TRBV20-1 to TRBJ2-3; 7 nucleotides agree with TRBD2. The CDR3 contains 14 residues. Germline V gene sequence: CDR1 DFQATT, CDR2 SNEGSKA (reference sequence). With 5 bases clipped from V and 2 bases from J, the junction kept 7 bases outside the gene matches. CDR3 sequence (DNA): TGCAGTGCTGAGCGGGGTTCCTTCACAGATACGCAGTATTTT. Translation: CSAERGSFTDTQYF.

This clonotype appeared a few times. This chain joins TRBV21-1 and TRBJ1-5; the table's TRBD1 call for D was not verified on the DNA. TRBV21-1 is listed as a pseudogene. The CDR3 sequence is 19 residues long. Here the CDR3 reads CASSKVGGLGTGLNQPQHF. The CDR3 DNA reads TGTGCCAGCAGCAAAGTGGGTGGTTTGGGGACAGGCCTCAATCAGCCCCAGCATTTT.

This clonotype has just a few counts. This chain connects TRBV18 to TRBJ1-1, with D uncertain. Per germline, CDR1 KGHSH and CDR2 LQKENI. This CDR3 contains 14 residues. Trimming left V 3 bases short and J 8 bases short, with 16 bases between. CDR3 sequence reads: CASSPSWGTTEAFF. CDR3 bases: TGTGCCAGCTCACCCTCGTGGGGAACTACGGAAGCTTTCTTT.

The genes are TRBV10-2 and TRBJ1-1, with D hard to call. CDR1 is WSHSY, CDR2 SAAADI, per germline. This CDR3 spans 16 amino acids. Trimming shortened V by 7 bases and J by 0 bases, and 18 bases separated the two germline ends. The CDR3 nucleotides read TGCGCCAGCACCGACCCGGGCCCCAGCCTGAACACTGAAGCTTTCTTT. Translation: CASTDPGPSLNTEAFF.

The rearrangement joins TRBV4-1 to TRBJ1-4, with no clear D. Germline CDR1 reads MGHRA; CDR2 reads YSYEKL. CDR3 length: 13 amino acids. The V end was cut by 3 bases, the J end by 7 bases, with 9 bases between. This CDR3 reads CASSQLEIEKLFF. Here the CDR3 DNA reads TGCGCCAGCAGCCAGCTTGAGATTGAAAAACTGTTTTTT.

This clonotype was detected a few times. The V call is TRBV5-6, the J call TRBJ2-3; 9 positions agree with TRBD2. The junction had 11 bases not matched to a gene; V was cut back by 4 bases and J by 2 bases. The CDR3 extends over 17 amino acids. Germline V gives CDR1 SGHDT, CDR2 YYEEEE. As DNA, the CDR3 is TGTGCCAGCAGCCGTTGGGCCAGCGGGGGGTCCACAGATACGCAGTATTTT. This sequence encodes CASSRWASGGSTDTQYF.

This clonotype was seen a few times. The chain joins TRBV11-2 to TRBJ1-2; D is ambiguous. The germline V gene has CDR1 SGHAT and CDR2 FQNNGV. Deletions cut 3 bases from V and 3 bases from J, with 14 bases between. The CDR3 has 15 residues. The CDR3 here is CASSFYGRGYYGYTF. Written as DNA, the CDR3 is TGTGCCAGCAGCTTTTATGGCCGAGGGTACTATGGCTACACCTTC.

Many counts were recorded for this clonotype. The genes are TRBV6-2 or TRBV6-3 and TRBJ2-2; 12 bases agree with TRBD2. CDR1 and CDR2 (germline): MNHEY, SVGEGT. CDR3 length: 17 amino acids. J was trimmed by 3 bases and V by 7 bases; bases with no gene match: 9. Here the CDR3 reads CASIPIGTSGHTGELFF. CDR3 nucleotide sequence: TGTGCCAGCATCCCGATCGGGACTAGCGGGCACACCGGGGAGCTGTTTTTT.

This chain uses TRBV29-1 with TRBJ1-5; 9 nucleotides agree with TRBD1. Germline CDR1 reads SQVTM; CDR2 reads ANQGSEA. The CDR3 contains 12 residues. The V and J ends lost 6 bases and 6 bases, in that order; junction bases with no gene match: 3. Here the CDR3 reads CSVGTGRQPQHF. The CDR3 bases are TGCAGCGTGGGGACAGGGCGTCAGCCCCAGCATTTT.

This chain joins TRBV12-3 or TRBV12-4 and TRBJ2-1; D ambiguous. V shed 0 bases and J shed 8 bases, with 17 bases lying between them. CDR3 length: 16 residues. CDR3 residues: CASSLAVRAVGDEQFF. CDR3 DNA: TGTGCCAGCAGTTTAGCGGTACGGGCCGTTGGCGATGAGCAGTTCTTC.

The gene calls are TRBV27 and TRBJ2-3; D tentatively reads TRBD1 or TRBD2 (5 bases each). The CDR3 loop spans 15 amino acids. Looked up from germline, CDR1 is MNHEY and CDR2 is SMNVEV (reference sequence). V was shortened by 3 bases and J by 0 bases, with 10 bases between the two germline ends. This CDR3 is CASSLGVSSTDTQYF. CDR3 DNA sequence: TGTGCCAGCAGTTTGGGGGTCTCTAGCACAGATACGCAGTATTTT.

CDR3 bases: TGTGCCAGTAGTATAGGAAGTCGGCTGCGCTATGGCTACACCTTC. It translates to CASSIGSRLRYGYTF. The chain employs TRBV19 and TRBJ1-2; D unclear. Trimming cost V 1 base and J 4 bases, with 13 bases left between them. Germline V lookup: CDR1 LNHDA, CDR2 SQIVND (reference sequence). The CDR3 is 15 residues long.

The V gene is TRBV11-2, the J gene TRBJ1-1; a possible D gene is TRBD1 (5 bases). This CDR3 contains 15 residues. CDR1 and CDR2 (germline): SGHAT, FQNNGV. The V end lost 1 base, the J end lost 5 bases, and 14 bases lay between the germline ends. CDR3 region: CASSLAGRGGTEAFF. In DNA, the CDR3 is TGTGCCAGCAGCTTAGCCGGACGGGGGGGGACTGAAGCTTTCTTT.

This clonotype was found many times. This chain links TRBV15 with TRBJ2-4; 7 bases are shared with TRBD1. Trimming took 1 base from V and 14 from J; bases not matched to a gene: 8. Per the germline V gene, CDR1 is LNHNV and CDR2 is YYDKDF (reference sequence). The CDR3 loop spans 13 amino acids. The CDR3 region is CATSRGTRGGEYF. As DNA, the CDR3 is TGTGCCACCAGCAGAGGGACCAGAGGGGGCGAGTACTTC.

Many counts were recorded for this clonotype. The V call is TRBV6-5, the J call TRBJ1-2; the D is unclear. This CDR3 spans 15 amino acids. Trimming shortened V by 0 bases and J by 4 bases, and 12 bases separated the two germline ends. Germline V gene sequence: CDR1 MNHEY, CDR2 SVGAGI. CDR3 in amino acids: CASSYSTRVGYGYTF. The CDR3 nucleotides are TGTGCCAGCAGTTACTCGACGAGGGTGGGCTATGGCTACACCTTC.

This clonotype was recorded at least ten times. The chain links TRBV12-3 or TRBV12-4 to TRBJ2-2, with unresolved D. The CDR3 runs 15 residues. Trimming left V 0 bases short and J 1 base short, with 6 bases between. CDR3 protein: CASSLAARNTGELFF. DNA for the CDR3: TGTGCCAGCAGTTTAGCTGCTAGGAACACCGGGGAGCTGTTTTTT.

This clonotype was detected a few times. This chain links TRBV9 with TRBJ1-4; D call uncertain. CDR1 and CDR2 (germline): SGDLS, YYNGEE. V gave up 0 bases and J gave up 6 bases, with 9 bases separating them. CDR3 length: 14 residues. The CDR3 loop is CASSVGGFDEKLFF. The CDR3 DNA reads TGTGCCAGCAGCGTAGGAGGTTTCGATGAAAAACTGTTTTTT. The whole variable domain, filled in from reference TRBV9 and TRBJ1-4, reads DSGVTQTPKHLITATGQRVTLRCSPRSGDLSVYWYQQSLDQGLQFLIQYYNGEERAKGNILERFSAQQFPDLHSELNLSSLELGDSALYFCASSVGGFDEKLFFGSGTQLSVL.

This clonotype has a handful of counts. The V gene is TRBV20-1, the J gene TRBJ1-2; D is unclear. Trimming pared 3 bases from V and 7 bases from J, leaving 9 bases between. Germline-derived CDR1 and CDR2 are DFQATT and SNEGSKA (reference sequence). There are 11 residues in the CDR3. CDR3 loop: CSARGIFGYTF. The CDR3 DNA reads TGCAGTGCTAGGGGGATTTTTGGCTACACCTTC.